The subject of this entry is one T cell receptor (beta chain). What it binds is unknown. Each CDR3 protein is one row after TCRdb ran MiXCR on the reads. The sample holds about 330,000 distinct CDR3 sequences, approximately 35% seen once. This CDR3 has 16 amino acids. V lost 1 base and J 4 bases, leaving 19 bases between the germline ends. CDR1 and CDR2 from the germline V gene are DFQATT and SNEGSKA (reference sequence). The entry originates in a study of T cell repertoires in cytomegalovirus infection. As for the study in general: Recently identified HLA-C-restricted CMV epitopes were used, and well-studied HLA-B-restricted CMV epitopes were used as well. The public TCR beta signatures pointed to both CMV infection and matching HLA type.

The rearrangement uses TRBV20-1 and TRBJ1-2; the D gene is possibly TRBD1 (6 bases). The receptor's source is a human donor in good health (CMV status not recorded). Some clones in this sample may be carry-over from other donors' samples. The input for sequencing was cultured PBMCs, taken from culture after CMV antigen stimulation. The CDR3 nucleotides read TGCAGTGCTAGAGTTAGGTTGGGGGGGCCTGGCTATGGCTACACCTTC. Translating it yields CSARVRLGGPGYGYTF.